Listed here is a single T cell receptor (beta chain). The CDR3 covers 15 residues. Germline V gene lookup returns CDR1 MGHRA and CDR2 YSYEKL. The V and J ends lost 7 bases and 6 bases respectively, with 18 bases between them. Some clones are missing from TCRdb's copy, which holds only in-frame ones; the method was immunoSEQ multiplex PCR. The data contain roughly 150,000 clones, 85% to 90% of them singletons. This sample stems from a study of T cell responses to AZD1222 COVID-19 vaccine. The chain recombines TRBV4-1 with TRBJ1-4; D might be TRBD1 (5 bases). This clonotype originated in an adult in good health. The sequencing here drew on peripheral blood, taken on day 0 of AZD1222 vaccination. DNA for the CDR3: TGCGCCAGCAAGGCCGTGTGGGGGAGAGATGAAAAACTGTTTTTT. Protein: CASKAVWGRDEKLFF.